The 30 T cell receptor beta chains reported below all come from one sample, sequenced in a study of blood T cell repertoires in COVID-19. Clones were read by immunoSEQ multiplex PCR, and TCRdb kept only the in-frame ones, dropping some. The table has some 140,000 clones, approximately 78% seen once; the top ten hold about a tenth. Input material: peripheral blood. These receptors came from a man in his sixties who had recovered from COVID-19.

The chain joins TRBV19 to TRBJ2-3; 7 nucleotides align to TRBD1. After removal of 4 bases from V and 3 bases from J, the junction contained 7 bases not matched to a gene. The CDR3 totals 15 residues. CDR1 is LNHDA and CDR2 is SQIVND in the germline V gene (reference sequence). In DNA form, the CDR3 reads TGTGCCAGTAGTACGACAGGGTTGGGAACAGATACGCAGTATTTT. As protein: CASSTTGLGTDTQYF. Supplemented by reference TRBV19 and TRBJ2-3, the full variable domain reads DGGITQSPKYLFRKEGQNVTLSCEQNLNHDAMYWYRQDPGQGLRLIYYSQIVNDFQKGDIAEGYSVSREKKESFPLTVTSAQKNPTAFYLCASSTTGLGTDTQYFGPGTRLTVL.

J is TRBJ2-2 and V is TRBV5-4; 9 positions match TRBD1. Germline CDR1 reads SGHNT; CDR2 reads YYREEE (reference sequence). J gave up 2 bases and V 4 bases, and 6 bases lay outside the gene matches. The CDR3 length is 16 residues. CDR3 bases: TGTGCCAGCAGCCCGGGGACAGGGATTAACACCGGGGAGCTGTTTTTT. Protein sequence: CASSPGTGINTGELFF. Based on the CDR3 plus reference TRBV5-4 and TRBJ2-2, the full variable domain is ETGVTQSPTHLIKTRGQQVTLRCSSQSGHNTVSWYQQALGQGPQFIFQYYREEENGRGNFPPRFSGLQFPNYSSELNVNALELDDSALYLCASSPGTGINTGELFFGEGSRLTVL.

This chain joins TRBV6-2 or TRBV6-3 and TRBJ1-2; TRBD1 matches at 7 bases. V lost 5 bases and J lost 3; bases outside the gene matches: 6. Per the germline V gene, CDR1 is MNHEY and CDR2 is SVGEGT. The CDR3 spans 14 residues. DNA for the CDR3: TGTGCCAGCAGTGGCGGGACAGCCGACTATGGCTACACCTTC. Encoded protein: CASSGGTADYGYTF.

V gene TRBV3-1 (or the pseudogene TRBV3-2) combines with J gene TRBJ1-4, with TRBD1 matching 7 bases. From germline, CDR1 is LGHDT and CDR2 YNNKEL (reference sequence). Trimming at V came to 4 bases and at J to 7 bases, leaving 6 bases not matched to a gene. This CDR3 region has 14 residues. CDR3 DNA sequence: TGTGCCAGCAGCCTACAGGGGACTGGTGAAAAACTGTTTTTT. This translates into CASSLQGTGEKLFF.

The chain employs TRBV28 and TRBJ2-7; 11 positions match TRBD1. V lost 7 bases, J lost 6 bases, and 11 bases stayed unmatched. The germline gives CDR1 MDHEN, CDR2 SYDVKM. This CDR3 has 15 amino acids. CDR3 nucleotide sequence: TGTGCCAGCACCCTTGGTGGGACAGGGGGATCCGAGCAGTACTTC. The encoded protein is CASTLGGTGGSEQYF.

The chain combines TRBV27 with TRBJ1-1; perhaps TRBD1 as D (6 bases). Deletions cut 10 bases from V and 4 bases from J, with 16 bases between. The CDR3 has 13 amino acids. CDR1 MNHEY and CDR2 SMNVEV come from the germline V gene (reference sequence). The CDR3 region has the DNA TGTGCCACCCAGCGGGGGGCGCGCACTGAAGCTTTCTTT. The encoded protein is CATQRGARTEAFF.

The gene calls are TRBV30 and TRBJ1-3; no reliable D call. Germline V gives CDR1 GTSNPN, CDR2 SVGIG (reference sequence). Trimming left V 0 bases short and J 0 bases short, with 12 bases between. This CDR3 is 16 amino acids long. CDR3 nucleotides: TGTGCCTGGAGTGTAGAGGCTTCCGTCTCTGGAAACACCATATATTTT. This gives the protein CAWSVEASVSGNTIYF.

This clone has just one count. The V gene is TRBV3-1 (or the pseudogene TRBV3-2), the J gene TRBJ1-2; D uncertain. Germline CDR1 is LGHDT and CDR2 is YNNKEL (reference sequence). V lost 1 base and J lost 8, with 8 bases in between. This CDR3 has 12 amino acids. The CDR3 DNA reads as TGTGCCAGCAGCCAAGTCGATCAGGGCTACACCTTC. The encoded protein is CASSQVDQGYTF.

The chain links TRBV6-5 to TRBJ2-7, with 7 bases that match TRBD2. V lost 0 bases and J lost 6; bases outside the gene matches: 5. Per germline, CDR1 MNHEY and CDR2 SVGAGI. This CDR3 has 14 residues. The CDR3 DNA follows: TGTGCCAGCAGTTACTCTGGCAGGGAGGGCGAGCAGTACTTC. It is translated as CASSYSGREGEQYF.

The chain couples TRBV7-8 to TRBJ1-6; D is perhaps TRBD1 (6 bases). Germline CDR1 is SGHVS and CDR2 is FQNEAQ. Trimming removed 3 bases from V and 6 bases from J, with 9 bases in between. This CDR3 is built from 14 residues. For the CDR3, the DNA is TGTGCCAGCAGCTTGGACAGATTTAATTCACCCCTCCACTTT. Translation: CASSLDRFNSPLHF.

V usage is TRBV28 and J usage is TRBJ1-5; D remains unclear. Germline CDR1 and CDR2: MDHEN and SYDVKM. With 6 bases removed from V and 2 bases from J, the gap between germline ends came to 14 bases. This CDR3 spans 15 amino acids. The CDR3 nucleotides read TGTGCCAGCAGATCCCAATGGGAGGGCAATCAGCCCCAGCATTTT. Translation: CASRSQWEGNQPQHF.

V gene TRBV14 combines with J gene TRBJ1-2, with 8 bases aligning to TRBD1. Germline V gene sequence: CDR1 SGHDN, CDR2 FVKESK. CDR3 length: 14 residues. V dropped 5 bases and J dropped 8; count of bases not matched to a gene: 10. CDR3 amino acids: CASSSHGQGEGYTF. Written as DNA, the CDR3 is TGTGCCAGCAGCTCGCACGGACAGGGAGAAGGCTACACCTTC.

V and J are TRBV6-5 and TRBJ2-7; the match to TRBD2 covers 8 bases. J was trimmed by 3 bases and V by 2 bases; bases with no gene match: 9. Germline CDR1 MNHEY, CDR2 SVGAGI. The CDR3 totals 16 residues. The CDR3 DNA sequence: TGTGCCAGCAGTTACGCCCTAGGAGCGGGAGACTACGAGCAGTACTTC. This encodes CASSYALGAGDYEQYF.

This clone was seen a single time. Other DNA sequences within the sample encode an identical CDR3. V is TRBV13 and J is TRBJ1-6; 9 bases map to TRBD1. The CDR3 covers 15 residues. Trimming took 4 bases from V and 6 from J; bases not matched to a gene: 4. Germline V gene sequence: CDR1 PRHDT, CDR2 FYEKMQ (reference sequence). The CDR3 DNA reads TGTGCCAGCAGCTATTCGGACAGGGGTAATTCACCCCTCCACTTT. It is translated as CASSYSDRGNSPLHF.

The chain couples TRBV7-8 to TRBJ1-5; TRBD1 matches at 7 bases. The CDR3 runs to 14 residues. CDR1 and CDR2 from the germline V gene are SGHVS and FQNEAQ. Losses at the gene ends were 2 bases for V and 6 bases for J; bases not matched to a gene: 4. In DNA form, the CDR3 reads TGTGCCAGCAGCTTACAAGACAGGGTTCAGCCCCAGCATTTT. Its translation: CASSLQDRVQPQHF.

Turning to this clone: Other nucleotide sequences from this sample produce the same CDR3. The chain joins TRBV19 to TRBJ2-3; D remains unclear. The CDR3 has 14 amino acids. V was shortened by 3 bases and J by 0 bases, with 7 bases between the two germline ends. Germline lookup yields CDR1 LNHDA and CDR2 SQIVND (reference sequence). CDR3 DNA sequence: TGTGCCAGTAGTATCGGTCCTAGCACAGATACGCAGTATTTT. Translation: CASSIGPSTDTQYF.

The V and J genes are TRBV12-3 or TRBV12-4 and TRBJ2-7; D uncertain. The V end was cut by 4 bases, the J end by 3 bases, with 10 bases between. This CDR3 spans 13 amino acids. The CDR3 nucleotides are TGTGCCAGCAGTTATCCCCCAGGCTACGAGCAGTACTTC. Its protein product is CASSYPPGYEQYF.

Ten or more counts support this clone. The gene calls are TRBV4-2 and TRBJ1-3; TRBD1 matches at 8 bases. V lost 7 bases to trimming and J lost 0 bases; unmatched junction nucleotides: 8. The CDR3 is made up of 16 amino acids. Germline CDR1 is LGHNA and CDR2 is YNFKEQ. CDR3 nucleotide sequence: TGTGCCAGCACCATAACACAGGGGGGCTCTGGAAACACCATATATTTT. Residues: CASTITQGGSGNTIYF.

The V gene is TRBV10-3, the J gene TRBJ1-5; 10 bases are shared with TRBD1. V lost 3 bases to trimming and J lost 3 bases; unmatched junction nucleotides: 2. Germline loops: CDR1 ENHRY, CDR2 SYGVKD. This CDR3 has 15 amino acids. The CDR3 loop reads CAISEGTGVNQPQHF. CDR3 bases: TGTGCCATCAGTGAAGGGACAGGGGTCAATCAGCCCCAGCATTTT.

The DNA for the CDR3 is TGTGCCACCAGCAGACAGGGGGATGGCACTGAAGCTTTCTTT. Translation gives CATSRQGDGTEAFF. The chain combines TRBV15 with TRBJ1-1; 7 bases line up with TRBD1. Trimming took 2 bases from V and 4 from J; bases not matched to a gene: 4. CDR1 LNHNV and CDR2 YYDKDF come from the germline V gene (reference sequence). This CDR3 comprises 14 residues. The complete variable domain, with remaining parts taken from reference TRBV15 and TRBJ1-1, reads DAMVIQNPRYQVTQFGKPVTLSCSQTLNHNVMYWYQQKSSQAPKLLFHYYDKDFNNEADTPDNFQSRRPNTSFCFLDIRSPGLGDTAMYLCATSRQGDGTEAFFGQGTRLTVV.

The rearrangement joins TRBV5-4 to TRBJ1-2; no clear D gene. The CDR3 loop spans 13 amino acids. The V end lost 4 bases, the J end lost 2 bases, and 9 bases lay between the germline ends. The germline V gene has CDR1 SGHNT and CDR2 YYREEE (reference sequence). The CDR3 is CASSPAGNYGYTF. CDR3 nucleotides: TGTGCCAGCAGCCCGGCGGGGAACTATGGCTACACCTTC.

The gene calls are TRBV6-4 and TRBJ2-3; D is unclear. CDR1 and CDR2 (germline): MRHNA, SNTAGT. Between the trimmed V and J ends, which lost 8 bases and 4 bases, there was a span of 16 bases. CDR3 length: 14 amino acids. The CDR3 region has the DNA TGTGCCAGCTCTCCGGGTCATGACTCAGATACGCAGTATTTT. This gives the protein CASSPGHDSDTQYF.

This clone was observed a handful of times. Other DNA sequences in this sample translate to the same CDR3. The V call is TRBV3-1 (or the pseudogene TRBV3-2), the J call TRBJ1-2; the match to TRBD1 covers 7 bases. The CDR3 runs to 15 residues. Losses at the gene ends were 1 base for V and 1 base for J; bases not matched to a gene: 3. Germline CDR1 and CDR2: LGHDT and YNNKEL (reference sequence). This chain's CDR3 is CASSQVGQLNYGYTF. The CDR3 bases are TGTGCCAGCAGCCAAGTGGGACAGCTTAACTATGGCTACACCTTC.

This clone was found a few times. The CDR3 region is CASSRQGNQPQHF. As DNA, the CDR3 is TGTGCCAGCAGTAGACAGGGTAATCAGCCCCAGCATTTT. The chain links TRBV2 to TRBJ1-5; TRBD1 aligns across 7 bases. Trimming at V came to 5 bases and at J to 4 bases, leaving 2 bases not matched to a gene. The V gene's germline CDR1 is SNHLY and CDR2 FYNNEI. This CDR3 comprises 13 residues.

The chain carries TRBV5-4 and TRBJ2-2, with TRBD1 as a possible D gene (7 bases). The V end lost 0 bases, the J end lost 1 base, and 16 bases lay between the germline ends. The CDR3 extends over 18 amino acids. Germline CDR1 SGHNT, CDR2 YYREEE (reference sequence). The DNA for the CDR3 is TGTGCCAGCAGCTTGGGTGGAGGGGGCGGACTGAACACCGGGGAGCTGTTTTTT. It yields the protein CASSLGGGGGLNTGELFF.

The rearrangement uses TRBV18 and TRBJ1-2; TRBD1 matches at 10 bases. J was trimmed by 2 bases and V by 2 bases; bases with no gene match: 5. Germline loops: CDR1 KGHSH, CDR2 LQKENI. CDR3 length: 16 residues. CDR3 region: CASSPTRDRGNYGYTF. DNA of the CDR3: TGTGCCAGCTCACCAACACGGGACAGGGGAAACTATGGCTACACCTTC.

Remarks on this clone: An end of the junction does not agree with germline; a read error may underlie this. J is TRBJ2-7 and V is TRBV6-5; 8 bases match TRBD1. The germline V gene has CDR1 MNHEY and CDR2 SVGAGI. This CDR3 is 14 amino acids long. The CDR3 sequence is CASSYSHGDRKTDF. In DNA form, the CDR3 reads TGTGCCAGCAGTTACTCGCACGGGGACAGGAAAACAGACTTC.

This sequence joins TRBV7-2 and TRBJ2-2, with 12 bases lining up with TRBD1. CDR3 length: 16 residues. Per germline, CDR1 SGHTA and CDR2 FQGNSA. V lost 1 base, J lost 7 bases, and 4 bases stayed unmatched. The CDR3 coding sequence is TGTGCCAGCAGCTTAGAAGGGACAGGGGGCTACGGGGAGCTGTTTTTT. This translates into CASSLEGTGGYGELFF.

This chain connects TRBV24-1 to TRBJ1-4; D is perhaps TRBD1 (5 bases). From germline, CDR1 is KGHDR and CDR2 SFDVKD. With 9 bases removed from V and 9 bases from J, the gap between germline ends came to 16 bases. The CDR3 has 13 amino acids. The CDR3 region has the DNA TGTGCCACCGGAGGGCGGGGGGGTCAAAAACTGTTTTTT. It encodes CATGGRGGQKLFF.

This clone was found once. The chain uses TRBV15 and TRBJ1-1; 8 bases match TRBD1. V dropped 4 bases and J dropped 7; count of bases not matched to a gene: 8. The CDR3 spans 14 residues. Germline CDR1 reads LNHNV; CDR2 reads YYDKDF (reference sequence). The CDR3 protein is CATSNGQGRNEAFF. The CDR3 DNA reads as TGTGCCACCAGCAACGGACAGGGCCGGAATGAAGCTTTCTTT.